The clone carrying this TCR beta chain has only one observation. Using immunoSEQ multiplex PCR, the repertoire was profiled, and TCRdb retains in-frame clones only, with some absent. Of 20,000 to 25,000 clones in the sample, roughly 84% were seen once. These data originate in a study of T cell changes during pregnancy in multiple sclerosis. CDR3 length: 14 amino acids. The V and J ends lost 6 bases and 2 bases, in that order; junction bases with no gene match: 2. The germline V gene encodes CDR1 MRHNA and CDR2 SNTAGT. The sequencing used CD8+ T cells from peripheral blood mononuclear cells, collected before pregnancy. This sequence joins TRBV6-4 and TRBJ2-7; 12 nucleotides line up with TRBD2. The clonotype originates from a female donor with multiple sclerosis, enrolled in a pregnancy study. As DNA, the CDR3 is TGTGCCAGCAGCAGACTAGCGGGGGCCTACGAGCAGTACTTC. It codes for CASSRLAGAYEQYF.